Shown below are 30 T cell receptor beta chains from a single sample sequenced in a study of metastatic and nonmetastatic thyroid tumors. Thyroid surgery had not been preceded by any treatment in any patient. TCRdb re-analyzed the PCR reads through MiXCR. The sample lists about 48,000 clones, approximately 24% occurring once. Sequences were obtained from blood. The receptors were gathered from a male donor with papillary thyroid cancer or a benign thyroid nodule (not recorded which). Some clones in this sample may be carry-over from other donors' samples.

This clone was seen a handful of times. This rearrangement joins TRBV12-3 or TRBV12-4 to TRBJ2-7; no definite D call. V lost 6 bases to trimming and J lost 4 bases, with 10 bases between them. The CDR3 covers 12 residues. DNA of the CDR3: TGTGCCAGCAGCGCCCTGGGGTACGAGCAGTACTTC. This sequence encodes CASSALGYEQYF.

The chain recombines TRBV11-2 with TRBJ2-7; weak D call: TRBD1 (6 bases). Germline V gene sequence: CDR1 SGHAT, CDR2 FQNNGV. The V end was cut by 4 bases, the J end by 4 bases, with 26 bases between. This CDR3 is built from 18 residues. The CDR3 region is CASSSVKAGQPLLYEQYF. The CDR3 DNA sequence: TGTGCCAGCAGCTCAGTTAAGGCCGGACAGCCTCTCCTTTACGAGCAGTACTTC. The whole variable domain, filled in from reference TRBV11-2 and TRBJ2-7, reads EAGVAQSPRYKIIEKRQSVAFWCNPISGHATLYWYQQILGQGPKLLIQFQNNGVVDDSQLPKDRFSAERLKGVDSTLKIQPAKLEDSAVYLCASSSVKAGQPLLYEQYFGPGTRLTVT.

This clone was detected ten times or more. In DNA form, the CDR3 reads TGTGCCAGCAGCTTAGGAGTTGGAGTTGGTCGCTCCTACAATGAGCAGTTCTTC. Its translation: CASSLGVGVGRSYNEQFF. The rearrangement links TRBV11-1 to TRBJ2-1, with unresolved D. The CDR3 is 18 amino acids. V shed 1 base and J shed 0 bases, with 16 bases lying between them. The germline V gene has CDR1 SGHAT and CDR2 FQDESV (reference sequence).

This clone was counted at least ten times. V gene TRBV30 combines with J gene TRBJ2-1; possible D gene TRBD1, 6 bases. This CDR3 comprises 15 residues. Trimming stripped 4 bases from V and 0 bases from J, with 13 bases between. The germline gives CDR1 GTSNPN, CDR2 SVGIG (reference sequence). CDR3 coding DNA: TGTGCCTGGACCCCATTGGGGGCCTCCTACAATGAGCAGTTCTTC. Translating gives CAWTPLGASYNEQFF.

The table lists this clone with many counts. The V gene is TRBV10-3, the J gene TRBJ2-2; D is uncertain. CDR1 is ENHRY, CDR2 SYGVKD, per germline. The length of the CDR3 is 11 residues. The V gene lost 7 bases and the J gene lost 11 bases, with 11 bases spanning the gap. The CDR3 loop reads CAIKGQDELFF. The CDR3 DNA reads TGTGCCATCAAAGGCCAAGACGAGCTGTTTTTT.

This clone was recorded at least ten times. The chain employs TRBV5-1 and TRBJ2-2, with D perhaps matching TRBD1 or TRBD2 (5 bases each). Trimming shortened V by 5 bases and J by 5 bases, and 7 bases separated the two germline ends. The CDR3 totals 12 residues. CDR1 and CDR2 (germline): SGHRS, YFSETQ. CDR3: CASREGTGELFF. CDR3 nucleotides: TGCGCCAGCAGAGAGGGGACCGGGGAGCTGTTTTTT.

This clone was seen many times. The chain has TRBV6-4 and TRBJ1-6, with D possibly being TRBD1 (6 bases). Deletions cut 3 bases from V and 6 bases from J, with 18 bases between. This CDR3 is built from 17 residues. Germline V CDR1 and CDR2: MRHNA, SNTAGT. CDR3 sequence reads: CASSEPDRQETNSPLHF. The CDR3 DNA sequence: TGTGCCAGCAGTGAGCCCGACAGGCAAGAAACTAATTCACCCCTCCACTTT.

This clone was seen repeatedly, ten times or more. This chain uses TRBV6-1 with TRBJ2-6; D remains unclear. Between the trimmed V and J ends, which lost 1 base and 4 bases, there was a span of 5 bases. Germline CDR1 and CDR2: MNHNS and SASEGT. This CDR3 is built from 14 residues. The CDR3 loop is CASSEGRGANVLTF. The CDR3, as DNA: TGTGCCAGCAGTGAAGGGAGAGGGGCCAACGTCCTGACTTTC.

This clone was observed many times. The chain links TRBV15 to TRBJ1-4; TRBD1 matches at 7 bases. CDR1 and CDR2 from the germline V gene are LNHNV and YYDKDF (reference sequence). V lost 5 bases and J lost 4; bases outside the gene matches: 7. The CDR3 sequence is 15 residues long. The CDR3 DNA reads TGTGCCACCAGCCCCCGAGGGGGCGGTAATGAAAAACTGTTTTTT. Amino acid sequence: CATSPRGGGNEKLFF.

This sequence joins TRBV6-1 and TRBJ1-2, with 9 bases fitting TRBD1. CDR3 size: 14 residues. In germline, CDR1 is MNHNS, CDR2 SASEGT. The trim removed 6 bases at V and 0 bases at J, leaving 2 bases unmatched. The CDR3 sequence is CASSRDRANYGYTF. The DNA of the CDR3 is TGTGCCAGCAGCCGGGACAGGGCTAACTATGGCTACACCTTC.

Many counts were recorded for this clone. The chain is built from TRBV10-3 and TRBJ2-3; 9 bases are a match to TRBD2. Looked up from germline, CDR1 is ENHRY and CDR2 is SYGVKD. The junction had 6 bases not matched to a gene; V was cut back by 6 bases and J by 2 bases. The CDR3 extends over 15 amino acids. Here the CDR3 reads CAIRAGGPDTDTQYF. In DNA form, the CDR3 reads TGTGCCATCAGGGCGGGGGGGCCGGACACAGATACGCAGTATTTT.

The chain uses TRBV7-2 and TRBJ1-5; D is possibly TRBD1 (6 bases). The V gene's germline CDR1 is SGHTA and CDR2 FQGNSA. V lost 0 bases and J 0 bases, leaving 12 bases between the germline ends. This CDR3 comprises 17 residues. CDR3 DNA sequence: TGTGCCAGCAGCTTAGCGGGGGCCAAATATAGCAATCAGCCCCAGCATTTT. It yields the protein CASSLAGAKYSNQPQHF.

This clone was counted ten times or more. Different DNA sequences within this sample yield the same CDR3. The rearrangement uses TRBV7-9 and TRBJ1-2; perhaps TRBD1 as D (6 bases). Germline V CDR1 and CDR2: SEHNR, FQNEAQ (reference sequence). This CDR3 has 11 amino acids. Trimming stripped 4 bases from V and 8 bases from J, with 8 bases between. CDR3 DNA: TGTGCCAGCAGCTCCCAGGGGGGCTACACCTTC. It yields the protein CASSSQGGYTF.

This clone was seen once. This chain joins TRBV30 and TRBJ2-1; D unclear. Between the trimmed V and J ends, which lost 0 bases and 9 bases, there was a span of 3 bases. This CDR3 contains 10 residues. From germline, CDR1 is GTSNPN and CDR2 SVGIG (reference sequence). The CDR3, as DNA: TGTGCCTGGAGTGTAGGTGAGCAGTTCTTC. This codes for CAWSVGEQFF.

The chain links TRBV30 to TRBJ2-5; 7 bases line up with TRBD2. Germline loops: CDR1 GTSNPN, CDR2 SVGIG (reference sequence). The CDR3 loop spans 13 amino acids. V shed 3 bases, J shed 3 bases, and the junction held 4 bases outside the gene matches. The CDR3 is CAWSWTRKETQYF. CDR3 nucleotide sequence: TGTGCCTGGAGCTGGACTAGGAAAGAGACCCAGTACTTC.

The table lists this clone with a few counts. The CDR3, as DNA: TGTGCCAGCAGCGTAACAGGTTCACCCCTCCACTTT. Protein sequence: CASSVTGSPLHF. This chain connects TRBV9 to TRBJ1-6; D may be TRBD1 (5 bases). In germline, CDR1 is SGDLS, CDR2 YYNGEE. V gave up 1 base and J gave up 9 bases, with 5 bases separating them. The CDR3 length is 12 residues. Full variable domain (missing parts from reference TRBV9 and TRBJ1-6): DSGVTQTPKHLITATGQRVTLRCSPRSGDLSVYWYQQSLDQGLQFLIQYYNGEERAKGNILERFSAQQFPDLHSELNLSSLELGDSALYFCASSVTGSPLHFGNGTRLTVT.

The chain links TRBV4-1 to TRBJ1-3; D perhaps matches TRBD1 (5 bases). V lost 2 bases and J 4 bases, leaving 9 bases between the germline ends. Germline CDR1 MGHRA, CDR2 YSYEKL. The CDR3 is made up of 14 amino acids. The CDR3 loop is CASSQRTSGNTIYF. CDR3 in DNA: TGCGCCAGCAGCCAAAGGACATCCGGAAACACCATATATTTT.

V and J are TRBV5-1 and TRBJ2-2; D not resolved. There are 15 residues in the CDR3. The V end was cut by 5 bases, the J end by 2 bases, with 13 bases between. From germline, CDR1 is SGHRS and CDR2 YFSETQ. The CDR3 region has the DNA TGCGCCAGCAGGGCCGCCACGACTAACACCGGGGAGCTGTTTTTT. It yields the protein CASRAATTNTGELFF. The complete variable domain, with remaining parts taken from reference TRBV5-1 and TRBJ2-2, reads KAGVTQTPRYLIKTRGQQVTLSCSPISGHRSVSWYQQTPGQGLQFLFEYFSETQRNKGNFPGRFSGRQFSNSRSEMNVSTLELGDSALYLCASRAATTNTGELFFGEGSRLTVL.

The chain carries TRBV6-1 and TRBJ2-7; the D is unclear. Between the trimmed V and J ends, which lost 1 base and 1 base, there was a span of 17 bases. CDR3 length: 17 residues. Per germline, CDR1 MNHNS and CDR2 SASEGT. CDR3: CASSEGPSMRRSYEQYF. The CDR3 nucleotides read TGTGCCAGCAGTGAAGGTCCTTCGATGAGGCGTTCCTACGAGCAGTACTTC.

The CDR3 loop is CASSRLAWYYEQYF. CDR3 in DNA: TGTGCCAGCAGCCGACTAGCGTGGTACTACGAGCAGTACTTC. V gene TRBV7-9 combines with J gene TRBJ2-7; 8 positions match TRBD2. The CDR3 runs to 14 residues. V gave up 5 bases and J gave up 3 bases; unmatched junction bases: 6. The germline V gene encodes CDR1 SEHNR and CDR2 FQNEAQ (reference sequence). Full variable domain (missing parts from reference TRBV7-9 and TRBJ2-7): DTGVSQNPRHKITKRGQNVTFRCDPISEHNRLYWYRQTLGQGPEFLTYFQNEAQLEKSRLLSDRFSAERPKGSFSTLEIQRTEQGDSAMYLCASSRLAWYYEQYFGPGTRLTVT.

The sample holds many counts of this clone. The chain combines TRBV27 with TRBJ2-1; D uncertain. This CDR3 has 11 amino acids. V was shortened by 7 bases and J by 6 bases, with 7 bases between the two germline ends. Germline loops: CDR1 MNHEY, CDR2 SMNVEV (reference sequence). This CDR3 reads CASTRSNEQFF. The CDR3, as DNA: TGTGCCAGCACCAGGAGCAATGAGCAGTTCTTC.

The J gene is TRBJ1-5, the V gene TRBV15, with D uncertain. Germline CDR1 LNHNV, CDR2 YYDKDF (reference sequence). The ends were cut back, 1 base at V and 1 base at J, with 5 bases in the middle. The CDR3 sequence is 14 residues long. The CDR3 region is CATSRVGSNQPQHF. CDR3 in DNA: TGTGCCACCAGCAGAGTGGGGAGCAATCAGCCCCAGCATTTT.

This clone appeared many times. The rearrangement uses TRBV7-8 and TRBJ2-5, with D perhaps TRBD2 (7 bases). V dropped 3 bases and J dropped 9 bases, with 14 bases sitting between them. This CDR3 comprises 13 residues. The V gene's germline CDR1 is SGHVS and CDR2 FQNEAQ. DNA for the CDR3: TGTGCCAGCAGCTTTGGGGGGGCGCTGGCCCAGTACTTC. Protein sequence: CASSFGGALAQYF. Complete variable domain (other parts from reference TRBV7-8 and TRBJ2-5): GAGVSQSPRYKVAKRGQDVALRCDPISGHVSLFWYQQALGQGPEFLTYFQNEAQLDKSGLPSDRFFAERPEGSVSTLKIQRTQQEDSAVYLCASSFGGALAQYFGPGTRLLVL.

This clone has a count of ten or more. Just one base apart from a much larger clone, this may be a read error. Other DNA sequences in the same sample also yield this CDR3. The rearrangement joins TRBV12-3 or TRBV12-4 to TRBJ2-7; D perhaps matches TRBD1 (6 bases). The V and J ends lost 5 bases and 2 bases respectively, with 13 bases between them. CDR3 length: 14 residues. DNA for the CDR3: TGTGCCAGCAGTCCGGGACATCCCCCCTACGAGCAGTACTTC. Protein product: CASSPGHPPYEQYF.

This clone has at least ten counts. The chain uses TRBV12-3 or TRBV12-4 and TRBJ2-7; a possible D gene is TRBD2 (5 bases). Trimming took 1 base from V and 6 from J, leaving 10 bases between them. There are 13 residues in the CDR3. CDR3 residues: CASSLGRAREQYF. CDR3 coding DNA: TGTGCCAGCAGTTTAGGGCGGGCTCGCGAGCAGTACTTC.

The table lists this clone with a few counts. J is TRBJ1-4 and V is TRBV19, with no clear D. CDR1 LNHDA and CDR2 SQIVND come from the germline V gene (reference sequence). The CDR3 spans 13 residues. Trimming shortened V by 4 bases and J by 8 bases, and 11 bases separated the two germline ends. As DNA, the CDR3 is TGTGCCAGTAGTACATTTCGGAAAGAAAAACTGTTTTTT. Amino acids: CASSTFRKEKLFF.

This rearrangement joins TRBV28 to TRBJ2-7; D is perhaps TRBD2 (6 bases). Trimming pared 1 base from V and 6 bases from J, leaving 13 bases between. The germline CDR1 and CDR2 sequences are MDHEN and SYDVKM. This CDR3 comprises 14 residues. CDR3 sequence reads: CASSLLGTGGEQYF. CDR3 nucleotide sequence: TGTGCCAGCAGTTTATTAGGGACTGGGGGCGAGCAGTACTTC.

In this sample, this clone turned up many times. CDR3 region: CASSYSTGTGYPEAFF. The DNA for the CDR3 is TGTGCCAGCAGTTACTCGACGGGAACAGGGTACCCTGAAGCTTTCTTT. J is TRBJ1-1 and V is TRBV6-2 or TRBV6-3, with D possibly being TRBD1 (6 bases). The CDR3 is 16 residues long. Germline lookup yields CDR1 MNHEY and CDR2 SVGEGT. Trimming left V 0 bases short and J 6 bases short, with 17 bases between.

This clone was seen at least ten times. The chain recombines TRBV12-3 or TRBV12-4 with TRBJ2-3, with 9 bases fitting TRBD1. J was trimmed by 3 bases and V by 2 bases; bases with no gene match: 3. CDR3 length: 15 amino acids. The CDR3 region is CASSLRQGGTDTQYF. The CDR3 DNA reads TGTGCCAGCAGTTTACGACAGGGGGGAACAGATACGCAGTATTTT.

There are many counts of this clone. V gene TRBV6-6 combines with J gene TRBJ2-7, with unresolved D. V was trimmed by 0 bases and J by 4 bases, leaving 4 bases between them. From germline, CDR1 is MNHNY and CDR2 SVGAGI (reference sequence). The CDR3 is 12 amino acids. The CDR3 is CASSYSVYEQYF. The CDR3, as DNA: TGTGCCAGCAGTTACTCGGTTTACGAGCAGTACTTC.